This is a list of T cell receptor beta chains from one sample in a study of blood T cells in healthy people across ages. TCRdb re-derived calls from the 5' RACE reads in MiXCR, one entry per CDR3 protein. The sample records 850,000 to 1,100,000 distinct CDR3 sequences, roughly two fifths being singletons. Material: blood. The receptors here all came from a man between 18 and 29 years old in good health. CDR3s include the opening cysteine and the closing phenylalanine or tryptophan. Each record gives: D gene, V gene, J gene, clone size, CDR3 protein, CDR3 DNA. A D gene is named only where the DNA matches it firmly. The size entry is marked missing in some rows and otherwise reads once, few, many or a size class.

TRBD2,TRBV20-1,TRBJ2-1,-,CSAREVATGGYEPFF,TGCAGTGCTAGAGAGGTTGCAACGGGAGGGTACGAGCCGTTCTTC
-,TRBV20-1,TRBJ2-7,-,CSARRQSSYEQYF,TGCAGTGCTAGGAGACAGAGCTCCTACGAGCAGTACTTC
TRBD1,TRBV7-2,TRBJ1-1,-,CASSLGGTGQWAFF,TGTGCCAGCAGCTTAGGGGGGACAGGGCAGTGGGCTTTCTTT
-,TRBV21-1,TRBJ1-2,-,CASSKEGLRLYHRRYTF,TGTGCCAGCAGCAAAGAGGGACTTCGACTATACCACAGGCGCTACACCTTC
-,TRBV29-1,TRBJ2-1,few,CSASGTGYNEQFF,TGCAGCGCATCTGGGACGGGATACAATGAGCAGTTCTTC
-,TRBV7-2,TRBJ2-4,few,CASSSGTSKNIQYF,TGTGCCAGCAGCTCCGGGACAAGTAAAAACATTCAGTACTTC
-,TRBV6-2/TRBV6-3,TRBJ1-4,once,CASSYRGFGEKLFF,TGTGCCAGCAGTTACCGGGGGTTCGGTGAAAAACTGTTTTTT
TRBD1,TRBV28,TRBJ1-3,-,CASRYPGQGATIYF,TGTGCCAGCCGCTACCCGGGACAGGGAGCCACCATATATTTT
-,TRBV5-1,TRBJ1-5,-,CASSLGPPAYSNQPQHF,TGCGCCAGCAGCTTGGGTCCGCCGGCCTATAGCAATCAGCCCCAGCATTTT
TRBD1,TRBV5-5,TRBJ2-7,-,CASSSDRGVDNEQYF,TGTGCCAGCAGCTCGGACAGGGGGGTCGACAATGAGCAGTACTTC
-,TRBV4-3,TRBJ2-1,-,CASSQYAGDNEQFF,TGCGCCAGCAGCCAATACGCAGGCGACAATGAGCAGTTCTTC
-,TRBV6-5,TRBJ2-7,-,CASSLRQGGLYEQYF,TGTGCCAGCAGTCTGCGACAGGGAGGCTTGTACGAGCAGTACTTC
TRBD1,TRBV18,TRBJ2-5,-,CASSPPDRERETQYF,TGTGCCAGCTCACCTCCAGACAGGGAACGGGAGACCCAGTACTTC
-,TRBV28,TRBJ1-5,-,CASSSGRQPQHF,TGTGCCAGCAGTTCCGGGCGACAGCCCCAGCATTTT
TRBD2,TRBV5-1,TRBJ2-3,-,CASKRGGGDTQYF,TGCGCCAGCAAGCGGGGGGGCGGAGATACGCAGTATTTT
-,TRBV7-9,TRBJ2-4,-,CASSSPGGGTVAKNIQYF,TGTGCCAGCAGCTCTCCAGGGGGGGGTACGGTAGCCAAAAACATTCAGTACTTC
-,TRBV20-1,TRBJ2-3,few,CSAGLQGLSGDTQYF,TGCAGTGCTGGACTACAGGGGTTGAGTGGAGATACGCAGTATTTT
TRBD1,TRBV2,TRBJ2-5,-,CASRWDKEGQVYQETQYF,TGTGCCAGCAGATGGGACAAGGAAGGACAGGTGTACCAAGAGACCCAGTACTTC
TRBD1,TRBV4-3,TRBJ1-2,few,CASSQGLRGDRGYGYTF,TGCGCCAGCAGCCAAGGGTTACGTGGGGACAGAGGCTATGGCTACACCTTC
-,TRBV20-1,TRBJ1-1,once,CSASWAGGDTEAFF,TGCAGTGCTAGTTGGGCAGGAGGGGACACTGAAGCTTTCTTT
-,TRBV12-3/TRBV12-4,TRBJ2-1,few,CASSLVSRGLRILSYNEQFF,TGTGCCAGCAGTTTAGTCTCCAGGGGCCTCCGAATATTGTCATACAATGAGCAGTTCTTC
-,TRBV7-9,TRBJ2-1,few,CASLRPYYNEQFF,TGTGCCAGCCTTAGACCTTATTACAATGAGCAGTTCTTC
TRBD2,TRBV30,TRBJ2-5,-,CAWKTAGDQETQYF,TGTGCCTGGAAAACGGCGGGGGACCAAGAGACCCAGTACTTC
-,TRBV5-1,TRBJ2-2,-,CASSLDLTSGFTGELFF,TGCGCCAGCAGCTTGGACTTGACCAGCGGGTTCACCGGGGAGCTGTTTTTT
-,TRBV5-1,TRBJ2-1,few,CASSLTPGGPYNEQFF,TGCGCCAGCAGCCTCACCCCCGGGGGCCCTTACAATGAGCAGTTCTTC
-,TRBV12-3/TRBV12-4,TRBJ1-2,many,CASSPTGDGYTF,TGTGCCAGCAGCCCGACAGGAGATGGCTACACCTTC
-,TRBV7-2,TRBJ2-7,-,CASSPPDRYYEQYF,TGTGCCAGCAGCCCCCCGGACCGTTACTACGAGCAGTACTTC
-,TRBV6-1,TRBJ1-1,few,CASSGGNMNTEAFF,TGTGCCAGCAGTGGGGGAAACATGAACACTGAAGCTTTCTTT
-,TRBV2,TRBJ1-2,-,CASSEEPGGYTF,TGTGCCAGCAGTGAAGAACCGGGTGGCTACACCTTC
-,TRBV6-6,TRBJ2-3,few,CASSADRPHTTDTQYF,TGTGCCAGCAGTGCCGACAGGCCACATACCACAGATACGCAGTATTTT
TRBD1,TRBV10-3,TRBJ2-1,few,CAISEATGAVKVFF,TGTGCCATCAGTGAGGCAACAGGGGCGGTGAAAGTGTTCTTC
-,TRBV4-3,TRBJ1-1,-,CASSRDQLGTEAFF,TGCGCCAGCAGCCGGGATCAATTGGGCACTGAAGCTTTCTTT
-,TRBV7-3,TRBJ2-5,-,CASSNPQGRNEQYF,TGTGCCAGCAGCAACCCACAGGGACGCAATGAGCAGTACTTC
-,TRBV11-2,TRBJ2-1,-,CASSARPRPMAQGTYNEQFF,TGTGCCAGCAGCGCCCGCCCCAGACCAATGGCTCAGGGGACCTACAATGAGCAGTTCTTC
TRBD2,TRBV9,TRBJ2-1,few,CASSVLAGVSNEQFF,TGTGCCAGCAGCGTACTAGCGGGGGTGAGCAATGAGCAGTTCTTC
TRBD2,TRBV6-6,TRBJ2-3,-,CASILLATSTDTQYF,TGTGCCAGCATTTTACTAGCGACGAGCACAGATACGCAGTATTTT
-,TRBV7-2,TRBJ1-6,-,CASRVRVGNSPLHF,TGTGCCAGCAGGGTTAGGGTGGGAAATTCACCCCTCCACTTT
-,TRBV2,TRBJ2-3,many,CASSEQTGRADTQYF,TGTGCCAGCAGTGAACAAACAGGGAGAGCAGATACGCAGTATTTT
-,TRBV5-5,TRBJ1-6,-,CASSLWAGCNSPLHF,TGTGCCAGCAGCTTGTGGGCAGGGTGTAATTCACCCCTCCACTTT
TRBD1,TRBV5-6,TRBJ2-5,-,CASSFHRGEQYF,TGTGCTAGCAGCTTCCACAGGGGTGAGCAGTACTTC
TRBD1,TRBV7-3,TRBJ1-1,-,CASSLGQGILNTEAFF,TGTGCCAGCAGCTTAGGACAGGGGATATTGAACACTGAAGCTTTCTTT
-,TRBV11-2,TRBJ2-3,few,CASSLNPGSNVGTQYF,TGTGCCAGCAGCTTAAACCCCGGATCGAATGTTGGTACGCAGTATTTT
-,TRBV3-1,TRBJ1-2,-,CASSQGWGLGYGYTF,TGTGCCAGTAGCCAAGGTTGGGGCTTGGGCTATGGCTACACCTTC
-,TRBV20-1,TRBJ1-1,-,CRPASPDLNTEAFF,TGCAGGCCGGCAAGTCCCGATCTGAACACTGAAGCTTTCTTT
-,TRBV27,TRBJ2-7,few,CASSTLVVGYNEQYF,TGTGCCAGCAGTACCCTCGTGGTGGGGTACAATGAGCAGTACTTC
-,TRBV6-6,TRBJ1-1,-,CASSPGVLTEAFF,TGTGCCAGCAGCCCCGGGGTATTGACTGAAGCTTTCTTT
TRBD1,TRBV10-3,TRBJ1-2,-,CAISSGTATNYGYTF,TGTGCCATCAGTTCCGGGACAGCAACTAACTATGGCTACACCTTC
-,TRBV20-1,TRBJ2-1,-,CSAMDYNEQFF,TGCAGTGCTATGGACTACAATGAGCAGTTCTTC
TRBD1,TRBV11-2,TRBJ1-1,few,CASSQSGTGNTEAFF,TGTGCCAGCAGCCAATCCGGGACAGGGAACACTGAAGCTTTCTTT
-,TRBV6-5,TRBJ1-1,-,CASTLSGNTEAFF,TGTGCCAGCACCCTATCCGGGAACACTGAAGCTTTCTTT
-,TRBV13,TRBJ1-5,-,CASSLGLEGGNQPQHF,TGTGCCAGCAGCTTAGGCCTTGAGGGGGGAAATCAGCCCCAGCATTTT
-,TRBV29-1,TRBJ1-1,few,CSVEGGLNTEAFF,TGCAGCGTTGAAGGGGGGCTGAACACTGAAGCTTTCTTT